The rows below give T cell receptor beta chains drawn from one sample of a study of OX40 agonist ivuxolimab in advanced cancers. The method was immunoSEQ multiplex PCR; TCRdb's version includes in-frame clones alone and lacks a portion of them. The table shows roughly 86,000 clones, with approximately 90% occurring only once. Material: CD4+ or CD8+ T cells sorted from blood, obtained in a trial of the OX40 agonist ivuxolimab. These receptor sequences come from an adult with an advanced solid tumor such as melanoma, head and neck, liver or kidney cancer. Both conserved end residues are part of each CDR3. A D gene is named only where the DNA matches it firmly. Size is stated for part of the rows, as once, few or many counts, or as a class when the clone is expanded.

v_gene	j_gene	abundance	d_gene	CDR3aa	CDR3nt
TRBV14	TRBJ1-6	-	-	CASSLQDGGTYNSPLHF	TGTGCCAGCAGCCTCCAGGACGGGGGGACCTATAATTCACCCCTCCACTTT
TRBV12-2	TRBJ1-5	-	-	CASRLAGYRTTYSNQPQHF	TGTGCAAGTCGCTTAGCGGGATACAGGACAACATATAGCAATCAGCCCCAGCATTTT
TRBV2	TRBJ1-5	-	TRBD1	CASSEEQGRNQPQHF	TGTGCCAGCAGTGAAGAACAGGGGCGAAATCAGCCCCAGCATTTT
TRBV7-9	TRBJ1-1	few	TRBD1	CASSFDRDTNTEAFF	TGTGCCAGCAGCTTCGACAGGGACACGAACACTGAAGCTTTCTTT
TRBV19	TRBJ1-1	-	-	CASSIEGANTEAFF	TGTGCCAGTAGTATAGAGGGGGCGAACACTGAAGCTTTCTTT
TRBV6-5	TRBJ2-1	-	-	CASSPNRAHYNEQFF	TGTGCCAGCAGTCCTAACAGGGCCCACTACAATGAGCAGTTCTTC
TRBV30	TRBJ2-4	-	-	CAWRVRNIQYF	TGTGCCTGGAGGGTTCGGAACATTCAGTACTTC
TRBV28	TRBJ2-3	-	-	CASSLGTSDTQYF	TGTGCCAGCAGTTTGGGAACTTCAGATACGCAGTATTTT
TRBV29-1	TRBJ1-2	-	-	CSVRAGYGYTF	TGCAGCGTCCGAGCGGGGTATGGCTACACCTTC
TRBV9	TRBJ2-5	-	TRBD1	CASSAFQGDETQYF	TGTGCCAGCAGCGCCTTCCAGGGGGACGAGACCCAGTACTTC
TRBV10-1	TRBJ2-1	few	-	CASSKRGNEQFF	TGCGCCAGCAGCAAACGGGGTAATGAGCAGTTCTTC
TRBV7-2	TRBJ2-5	-	TRBD2	CASSLVLAGGGETQYF	TGTGCCAGCAGCTTAGTATTAGCGGGCGGGGGGGAGACCCAGTACTTC
TRBV19	TRBJ1-2	-	-	CASSDGYGYTF	TGTGCCAGTAGTGATGGCTATGGCTACACCTTC
TRBV2	TRBJ2-5	-	TRBD1	CASRVRGNQETQYF	TGTGCCAGCAGGGTCAGGGGGAACCAAGAGACCCAGTACTTC
TRBV7-9	TRBJ2-4	-	-	CASSSAGTNIQYF	TGTGCCAGCAGCTCTGCGGGGACCAACATTCAGTACTTC
TRBV10-3	TRBJ2-5	once	-	CAISESGGQETQYF	TGTGCCATCAGTGAGTCCGGAGGTCAAGAGACCCAGTACTTC
TRBV2	TRBJ2-3	-	-	CASSRVTSTDTQYF	TGTGCCAGCAGCAGGGTAACTAGCACAGATACGCAGTATTTT
TRBV4-2	TRBJ2-3	-	-	CASSQVARTSTDTQYF	TGTGCCAGCAGCCAAGTTGCGAGAACTAGCACAGATACGCAGTATTTT
TRBV28	TRBJ1-2	-	-	CASSSGTLRRGYTF	TGTGCCAGCAGTTCCGGGACTCTCCGGCGGGGCTACACCTTC
TRBV29-1	TRBJ1-1	-	TRBD1	CSVEEAQGAEAFF	TGCAGCGTTGAAGAGGCGCAGGGGGCTGAAGCTTTCTTT
TRBV30	TRBJ1-3	-	-	CAWSVTTTGNTIYF	TGTGCCTGGAGTGTAACGACGACTGGAAACACCATATATTTT
TRBV28	TRBJ1-2	-	-	CASSLGGMWAPWGYTF	TGTGCCAGCAGTTTGGGGGGCATGTGGGCCCCTTGGGGCTACACCTTC
TRBV6-1	TRBJ2-7	-	-	CASSVVPDRSYEQYF	TGTGCCAGCAGTGTAGTACCGGACAGAAGCTACGAGCAGTACTTC
TRBV27	TRBJ2-7	-	-	CASSWTETYEQYF	TGTGCCAGCAGTTGGACAGAAACCTACGAGCAGTACTTC
TRBV11-2	TRBJ1-1	-	-	CASSLDHTLNTEAFF	TGTGCCAGCAGCTTAGATCATACCTTGAACACTGAAGCTTTCTTT
TRBV4-2	TRBJ2-1	-	TRBD2	CASSQAGGPQGEQFF	TGTGCCAGCAGCCAAGCGGGAGGGCCTCAGGGTGAGCAGTTCTTC
TRBV23-1	TRBJ1-6	few	-	CASSLPRGNSPLHF	TGCGCCAGCAGTCTGCCTAGGGGCAATTCACCCCTCCACTTT
TRBV6-5	TRBJ1-2	-	-	CASSRSYGYTF	TGTGCCAGCAGTCGGTCCTATGGCTACACCTTC
TRBV28	TRBJ1-5	-	TRBD1	CASSLSTGAGQPQHF	TGTGCCAGCAGTTTATCCACAGGGGCCGGTCAGCCCCAGCATTTT
TRBV5-1	TRBJ1-4	-	-	CASSLDAGRMEKLFF	TGCGCCAGCAGCTTGGACGCAGGGCGGATGGAAAAACTGTTTTTT
TRBV12-1	TRBJ2-4	-	-	CASSFSHRTEPNIQYF	TGTGCCAGCAGCTTCTCCCATCGGACGGAACCAAACATTCAGTACTTC
TRBV5-5	TRBJ1-2	-	-	CASSLVHLGDYGYTF	TGTGCCAGCAGCTTGGTACACCTGGGGGACTATGGCTACACCTTC
TRBV7-9	TRBJ2-3	-	TRBD2	CASSPAGVVTDTQYF	TGTGCCAGCAGCCCAGCGGGAGTAGTCACAGATACGCAGTATTTT
TRBV18	TRBJ2-7	-	-	CASSQGTSREQYF	TGTGCCAGCTCACAGGGGACCTCTCGAGAGCAGTACTTC
TRBV9	TRBJ2-2	-	-	CASSVAGQLNTGELFF	TGTGCCAGCAGCGTAGCGGGTCAGCTAAACACCGGGGAGCTGTTTTTT
TRBV11-3	TRBJ2-1	-	TRBD2	CASSSGLAGRLWQFF	TGTGCCAGCAGCTCTGGACTAGCGGGGAGGCTGTGGCAGTTCTTC
TRBV6-4	TRBJ1-1	-	TRBD1	CAIRGDRHTEAFF	TGTGCCATCAGAGGGGACAGACACACTGAAGCTTTCTTT
TRBV5-4	TRBJ2-5	-	-	CASSLYQETQYF	TGTGCCAGCAGCTTGTACCAAGAGACCCAGTACTTC
TRBV7-2	TRBJ2-2	few	TRBD2	CASSLSGLAGGELFF	TGTGCCAGCAGCTTAAGTGGACTAGCGGGAGGGGAGCTGTTTTTT
TRBV14	TRBJ2-5	-	TRBD2	CASSQDRASGSNAQETQYF	TGTGCCAGCAGCCAAGATCGGGCTAGCGGGTCGAACGCACAAGAGACCCAGTACTTC
TRBV28	TRBJ2-2	-	-	CASKKTTGELFF	TGTGCCAGCAAGAAAACCACCGGGGAGCTGTTTTTT
TRBV5-6	TRBJ1-1	-	TRBD1	CAGVAFTGEGTEAFF	TGTGCCGGGGTAGCTTTTACAGGGGAGGGCACTGAAGCTTTCTTT
TRBV18	TRBJ2-7	once	-	CASSSGSSSYEQYF	TGTGCCAGCTCATCTGGATCCAGCTCCTACGAGCAGTACTTC
TRBV5-1	TRBJ2-7	few	-	CASSSRLLQGNPYEQYF	TGCGCCAGCAGCTCACGCCTACTTCAGGGGAACCCCTACGAGCAGTACTTC
TRBV6-6	TRBJ1-2	-	-	CATYMHYGYTF	TGTGCCACGTACATGCACTATGGCTACACCTTC
TRBV6-5	TRBJ1-1	-	-	CASSYNRNTEAFF	TGTGCCAGCAGTTACAACAGAAACACTGAAGCTTTCTTT
TRBV28	TRBJ2-7	-	TRBD1	CASSFLTGGHEQYF	TGTGCCAGCAGTTTCCTTACAGGGGGCCACGAGCAGTACTTC
TRBV18	TRBJ2-7	once	TRBD1	CASSPGTGRSEQYF	TGTGCCAGCTCACCCGGGACAGGGCGCAGCGAGCAGTACTTC
TRBV5-6	TRBJ2-2	once	-	CASRGRSFKTGELFF	TGTGCCAGCAGGGGCAGGAGTTTCAAAACCGGGGAGCTGTTTTTT